Listed here are 24 T cell receptor beta chains from one sample, sequenced in a study of metastatic and nonmetastatic thyroid tumors. TCRdb reanalyzed the PCR reads with MiXCR. The sample has approximately 28,000 clones; roughly 15% are singletons. No treatment had been given to any patient before thyroid surgery. The sample consisted of blood. The receptors were sampled from a male donor with papillary thyroid cancer or a benign thyroid nodule (not recorded which). Some clones in this sample may be carry-over from other donors' samples.

To note about this clone: Sequence at one end of the junction differs from germline and may be a read error. The chain combines TRBV20-1 with TRBJ2-1; 8 nucleotides match TRBD2. The CDR3 totals 15 residues. Germline V gene sequence: CDR1 DFQATT, CDR2 SNEGSKA (reference sequence). CDR3 nucleotides: TGCAGTGCTATCCGCGCGGCGGGAGGCATTAATGATCAGTTCTTC. It is translated as CSAIRAAGGINDQFF.

This clone was seen at least ten times. The chain uses TRBV25-1 and TRBJ1-3; D gene unclear. Germline values: CDR1 MGHDK, CDR2 SYGVNS. V gave up 3 bases and J gave up 0 bases, with 9 bases separating them. The CDR3 is 15 amino acids. CDR3 nucleotide sequence: TGTGCCAGCAGTGATTGGGGATCCTCTGGAAACACCATATATTTT. Protein: CASSDWGSSGNTIYF.

This clone showed up many times. J is TRBJ2-7 and V is TRBV6-1; TRBD1 aligns across 7 bases. The germline CDR1 and CDR2 sequences are MNHNS and SASEGT. J gave up 3 bases and V 5 bases, and 7 bases lay outside the gene matches. The CDR3 is 14 residues long. The CDR3 DNA reads TGTGCCAGCAGTAACCCGGGACAGTTCTACGAGCAGTACTTC. It codes for CASSNPGQFYEQYF.

Many counts were recorded for this clone. A read error is possible here, since a much larger clone lies one base away. The chain carries TRBV28 and TRBJ1-5, with unresolved D. The CDR3 length is 16 residues. In germline, CDR1 is MDHEN, CDR2 SYDVKM. Deletions cut 4 bases from V and 12 bases from J, with 25 bases between. The CDR3 loop reads CASSSDSYGPAHGQHF. CDR3 bases: TGTGCCAGCAGTTCGGACTCCTACGGGCCCGCCCACGGCCAGCATTTT.

Many counts were recorded for this clone. The chain is built from TRBV30 and TRBJ2-1; D is unclear. Per germline, CDR1 GTSNPN and CDR2 SVGIG (reference sequence). This CDR3 has 14 residues. The V end lost 8 bases, the J end lost 5 bases, and 19 bases lay between the germline ends. DNA for the CDR3: TGTGCCAGGGTCCCTCTCGGGCGAGACAATGAGCAGTTCTTC. Its protein product is CARVPLGRDNEQFF.

Concerning this clone: This may arise from a read error, as a much more abundant clone is one base away. V is TRBV6-4 and J is TRBJ1-5, with D perhaps matching TRBD1 (5 bases). The CDR3 has 13 residues. Germline values: CDR1 MRHNA, CDR2 SNTAGT. V lost 9 bases, J lost 6 bases, and 15 bases lay in between. The CDR3 loop reads CASGGGNSQPQHF. The CDR3 nucleotides read TGTGCCAGTGGGGGGGGGAACAGTCAGCCCCAGCATTTT.

The chain combines TRBV30 with TRBJ1-2; 7 bases fit TRBD1. Germline lookup yields CDR1 GTSNPN and CDR2 SVGIG (reference sequence). V shed 5 bases, J shed 3 bases, and the junction held 0 bases outside the gene matches. The CDR3 consists of 11 residues. CDR3 region: CAWGQDYGYTF. The CDR3 DNA reads TGTGCCTGGGGACAGGACTATGGCTACACCTTC.

This clone is labeled as medium-sized. This chain links TRBV6-4 with TRBJ2-2; 9 bases agree with TRBD2. Trimming at V came to 0 bases and at J to 1 base, leaving 0 bases not matched to a gene. This CDR3 has 16 amino acids. CDR1 and CDR2 (germline): MRHNA, SNTAGT. The CDR3 reads CASSDSTSGNTGELFF. DNA for the CDR3: TGTGCCAGCAGTGACTCGACTAGCGGGAACACCGGGGAGCTGTTTTTT.

This clone was detected many times. This chain connects TRBV25-1 to TRBJ2-1; tentatively, D is TRBD1 or TRBD2 (5 bases each). Trimming left V 3 bases short and J 4 bases short, with 13 bases between. CDR1 and CDR2 from the germline V gene are MGHDK and SYGVNS. The CDR3 is 15 residues long. The CDR3 here is CASSEYWDQYNEQFF. The CDR3 nucleotides are TGTGCCAGCAGTGAGTATTGGGACCAGTACAATGAGCAGTTCTTC.

This clone came up many times. The chain has TRBV5-8 and TRBJ1-1; 8 bases map to TRBD1. With V trimmed by 4 bases and J by 2 bases, 7 bases remained unmatched. The CDR3 covers 15 residues. Germline V gene lookup returns CDR1 SGHTS and CDR2 YDEGEE. CDR3 loop: CASSTWTGPNTEAFF. For the CDR3, the DNA is TGTGCCAGCAGCACATGGACAGGGCCTAACACTGAAGCTTTCTTT.

The chain combines TRBV7-3 with TRBJ2-5; tentatively, D is TRBD1 (6 bases). The DNA matches TRBJ2-1 better at its end, which makes the J call doubtful. CDR1 is SGHTA, CDR2 FQGTGA, per germline. This CDR3 contains 11 residues. The CDR3 nucleotides read TGTGCCAGCAGCCCCGACAGGCTCCAGTTCTTC. This sequence encodes CASSPDRLQFF.

This clone was recorded at least ten times. Because the CDR3 is missing its conserved closing phenylalanine or tryptophan, this is likely a read error. Because the CDR3's place on the DNA is in doubt, the DNA is left out and the CDR3 is given as listed by TCRdb. V is TRBV6-1 and J is TRBJ1-2; TRBD1, the D gene given by the table, was not confirmed from the DNA. Inclusive of both ends, the CDR3 amounts to 13 amino acids. The germline gives CDR1 MNHNS, CDR2 SASEGT. CDR3 loop: CASSKSSGEGHTL.

The chain combines TRBV10-1 with TRBJ1-6, with a weak D call TRBD1 (5 bases). This CDR3 is built from 13 residues. The V and J ends lost 2 bases and 10 bases respectively, with 9 bases between them. Germline V gene data show CDR1 as WNHNN and CDR2 as SYGVQD (reference sequence). The CDR3 DNA sequence: TGCGCCAGCAGTGAGGGGGCAGGCTCACCCCTCCACTTT. Translation: CASSEGAGSPLHF.

This clone was picked up many times. This chain joins TRBV12-3 or TRBV12-4 and TRBJ1-2; 8 bases map to TRBD1. CDR3 length equals 13 residues. With V trimmed by 5 bases and J by 7 bases, 6 bases remained unmatched. CDR3 in DNA: TGTGCCAGCAGTCCGGACAGGGTACGTGGCTACACCTTC. It encodes CASSPDRVRGYTF.

Comments on this clone: One end of the junction does not line up with germline, which may come from a read error. The CDR3 reads CASSLGGKPPSF. As DNA, the CDR3 is TGTGCCAGCAGTTTGGGGGGGAAACCCCCTTCCTTC. This chain joins TRBV28 and TRBJ2-7, with 7 bases identical to TRBD2. Germline loops: CDR1 MDHEN, CDR2 SYDVKM. The CDR3 loop spans 12 amino acids.

This clone was counted ten times or more. A much bigger clone sits one base away, suggesting this may be a read error. CDR3 region: CNATTTGTGNQPQHF. The CDR3 region has the DNA TGCAATGCTACGACCACCGGGACAGGGAATCAGCCCCAGCATTTT. This sequence joins TRBV20-1 and TRBJ1-5; 9 bases align to TRBD1. The CDR3 covers 15 residues. CDR1 is DFQATT, CDR2 SNEGSKA, per germline (reference sequence).

Within the sample, this clone is medium-sized (0.01 to 0.1%). The J gene is TRBJ1-2, the V gene TRBV11-2, with 10 nucleotides matching TRBD1. With 2 bases clipped from V and 6 bases from J, the junction kept 3 bases outside the gene matches. The CDR3 extends over 14 amino acids. The germline V gene has CDR1 SGHAT and CDR2 FQNNGV. CDR3 sequence reads: CASSLSGTGDGYTF. The CDR3 DNA sequence: TGTGCCAGCAGCTTATCCGGGACAGGGGATGGCTACACCTTC.

The table lists this clone with a count of one. The chain couples TRBV18 to TRBJ1-2, with D tentatively TRBD1 (5 bases). Germline CDR1 reads KGHSH; CDR2 reads LQKENI. The CDR3 runs to 14 residues. The V and J ends lost 0 bases and 6 bases respectively, with 11 bases between them. DNA of the CDR3: TGTGCCAGCTCACCACCCAGGGAGAGTAATGGCTACACCTTC. This sequence encodes CASSPPRESNGYTF.

Ten or more counts support this clone. The gene calls are TRBV7-6 and TRBJ2-3; D might be TRBD1 (6 bases). The CDR3 has 16 residues. Trimming took 8 bases from V and 0 from J, leaving 18 bases between them. Germline loops: CDR1 SGHVS, CDR2 FNYEAQ. Here the CDR3 DNA reads TGTGCCAGCGGTAGTTGGACAGAGAGCAGCACAGATACGCAGTATTTT. It is translated as CASGSWTESSTDTQYF.

This clone was seen ten or more times. The chain recombines TRBV30 with TRBJ1-4; perhaps TRBD1 as D (6 bases). V shed 5 bases and J shed 8 bases, with 15 bases lying between them. The V gene's germline CDR1 is GTSNPN and CDR2 SVGIG (reference sequence). The CDR3 is made up of 13 amino acids. The CDR3 DNA sequence: TGTGCCTGGGAAGGGACATTCGGGGAAAAACTGTTTTTT. Its protein product is CAWEGTFGEKLFF.

In this sample, this clone turned up many times. V is TRBV5-1 and J is TRBJ1-2; D is possibly TRBD1 (5 bases). The V gene's germline CDR1 is SGHRS and CDR2 YFSETQ. The V end lost 9 bases, the J end lost 7 bases, and 37 bases lay between the germline ends. The CDR3 extends over 19 amino acids. The CDR3 sequence: CATAPNPAGWDPEGSGYTF. The CDR3 DNA sequence: TGCGCCACCGCACCCAACCCGGCAGGGTGGGACCCGGAGGGCTCTGGCTACACCTTC.

This clone was counted ten times or more. The chain carries TRBV6-6 and TRBJ1-5; 7 nucleotides match TRBD1. CDR3 length: 17 residues. J gave up 0 bases and V 2 bases, and 7 bases lay outside the gene matches. Germline V gene lookup returns CDR1 MNHNY and CDR2 SVGAGI (reference sequence). CDR3 coding DNA: TGTGCCAGCAGTTACCCAGGGGGACAGTATAGCAATCAGCCCCAGCATTTT. Translated, it gives CASSYPGGQYSNQPQHF.

This clone was recorded at least ten times. No DNA is shown, since the ends of the CDR3 on it are uncertain; the CDR3 is the one TCRdb lists. CDR3: CASSFFLENLDQPQHF. The V and J genes are TRBV12-3 or TRBV12-4 and TRBJ1-5. The CDR3 is 16 residues long, ends included.

This clone came up many times. This chain uses TRBV11-2 with TRBJ2-2; D assignment may be TRBD1 or TRBD2 (6 bases each). The CDR3 is made up of 16 amino acids. The V gene lost 5 bases and the J gene lost 1 base, with 14 bases spanning the gap. In germline, CDR1 is SGHAT, CDR2 FQNNGV. CDR3 nucleotides: TGTGCCAGCAGCCCGGGGGCGTCGGTGAACACCGGGGAGCTGTTTTTT. Amino acid sequence: CASSPGASVNTGELFF.